The 29 T cell receptor beta chains below were found in one sample sequenced in a study of PD-1 blockade in classical Hodgkin lymphoma. All patients experienced relapse after autologous stem cell transplantation, and brentuximab vedotin exposure was variable. The repertoire was sequenced with immunoSEQ multiplex PCR; TCRdb's copy has only in-frame clones and lacks some. Among about 13,000 clones listed, around nine tenths were seen once. This sample comprised peripheral blood mononuclear cells (PBMCs), obtained at baseline. These TCRs come from a human donor with classical Hodgkin lymphoma.

This chain joins TRBV5-1 and TRBJ2-5; weak D call: TRBD1 (5 bases). This CDR3 has 14 amino acids. Trimming left V 4 bases short and J 1 base short, with 11 bases between. Germline V lookup: CDR1 SGHRS, CDR2 YFSETQ. For the CDR3, the DNA is TGCGCCAGCAGCGTAGGACAAATCCAAGAGACCCAGTACTTC. This encodes CASSVGQIQETQYF.

With regard to this clone: This specimen includes other DNA sequences encoding the same CDR3. V gene TRBV28 combines with J gene TRBJ2-7; 16 nucleotides line up with TRBD2. The CDR3 is made up of 16 amino acids. CDR1 MDHEN and CDR2 SYDVKM come from the germline V gene. J gave up 6 bases and V 6 bases, and 8 bases lay outside the gene matches. CDR3 nucleotide sequence: TGTGCCAGCAGGGCGGGGACTAGCGGGGGGGCGGGCGAGCAGTACTTC. Its translation: CASRAGTSGGAGEQYF.

The chain recombines TRBV18 with TRBJ2-5; no definite D call. Looked up from germline, CDR1 is KGHSH and CDR2 is LQKENI. The CDR3 is 14 amino acids. The V end was cut by 1 base, the J end by 0 bases, with 6 bases between. This CDR3 is CASSPRGHQETQYF. In DNA, the CDR3 is TGTGCCAGCTCACCACGTGGCCACCAAGAGACCCAGTACTTC. Together with reference TRBV18 and TRBJ2-5, the CDR3 gives the full variable domain: NAGVMQNPRHLVRRRGQEARLRCSPMKGHSHVYWYRQLPEEGLKFMVYLQKENIIDESGMPKERFSAEFPKEGPSILRIQQVVRGDSAAYFCASSPRGHQETQYFGPGTRLLVL.

DNA of the CDR3: TGTGCCAGCACGGCAGGACCTCAGCCCCAGCATTTT. It yields the protein CASTAGPQPQHF. The chain uses TRBV6-1 and TRBJ1-5; no clear D gene. This CDR3 is built from 12 residues. Looked up from germline, CDR1 is MNHNS and CDR2 is SASEGT. The V and J ends lost 7 bases and 6 bases respectively, with 10 bases between them.

The genes are TRBV30 and TRBJ1-1; 11 nucleotides align to TRBD1. The CDR3 totals 15 residues. V lost 2 bases to trimming and J lost 5 bases; unmatched junction nucleotides: 7. Germline-derived CDR1 and CDR2 are GTSNPN and SVGIG (reference sequence). The CDR3 DNA sequence: TGTGCCTGGAGTAGGACAGGGGGCAAGGCAACTGAAGCTTTCTTT. Translation gives CAWSRTGGKATEAFF.

V gene TRBV11-2 combines with J gene TRBJ1-2; maybe TRBD1 (5 bases). Trimming took 3 bases from V and 8 from J, leaving 19 bases between them. The CDR3 totals 15 residues. Germline V gene data show CDR1 as SGHAT and CDR2 as FQNNGV. Written as DNA, the CDR3 is TGTGCCAGCAGCTTGGTAGGGACGCTGGGAGGCGGCTACACCTTC. This encodes CASSLVGTLGGGYTF. The whole variable domain, remainder taken from reference TRBV11-2 and TRBJ1-2, is EAGVAQSPRYKIIEKRQSVAFWCNPISGHATLYWYQQILGQGPKLLIQFQNNGVVDDSQLPKDRFSAERLKGVDSTLKIQPAKLEDSAVYLCASSLVGTLGGGYTFGSGTRLTVV.

V usage is TRBV11-1 and J usage is TRBJ2-7; D perhaps matches TRBD1 (5 bases). V was trimmed by 5 bases and J by 7 bases, leaving 12 bases between them. The CDR3 loop spans 12 amino acids. Germline V gene data show CDR1 as SGHAT and CDR2 as FQDESV (reference sequence). CDR3 sequence reads: CASSPRDREQYF. The CDR3 nucleotides are TGTGCCAGCAGCCCCCGCGACAGAGAGCAGTACTTC.

The CDR3, as DNA: TGTGCCAGCAGCCAGAACACAGGGGATACGCAGTATTTT. It encodes CASSQNTGDTQYF. This chain connects TRBV14 to TRBJ2-3, with TRBD1 as a possible D gene (6 bases). CDR3 size: 13 residues. V dropped 3 bases and J dropped 6 bases, with 10 bases sitting between them. From germline, CDR1 is SGHDN and CDR2 FVKESK. The complete variable domain, with remaining parts taken from reference TRBV14 and TRBJ2-3, reads EAGVTQFPSHSVIEKGQTVTLRCDPISGHDNLYWYRRVMGKEIKFLLHFVKESKQDESGMPNNRFLAERTGGTYSTLKVQPAELEDSGVYFCASSQNTGDTQYFGPGTRLTVL.

The genes are TRBV6-5 and TRBJ2-1; 11 bases agree with TRBD2. CDR1 and CDR2 (germline): MNHEY, SVGAGI. The CDR3 is made up of 13 amino acids. V lost 4 bases to trimming and J lost 7 bases; unmatched junction nucleotides: 0. The CDR3 is CASSWTSGNEQFF. The CDR3 bases are TGTGCCAGCAGTTGGACTAGCGGGAATGAGCAGTTCTTC.

The chain recombines TRBV19 with TRBJ1-6; the match to TRBD1 covers 11 bases. Germline V CDR1 and CDR2: LNHDA, SQIVND (reference sequence). The CDR3 consists of 18 residues. Trimming took 4 bases from V and 10 from J; bases not matched to a gene: 15. CDR3 region: CASSTLDLDRGRGSPLHF. CDR3 DNA sequence: TGTGCCAGTAGTACCCTAGATCTGGACAGGGGGCGCGGGTCACCCCTCCACTTT. Supplemented by reference TRBV19 and TRBJ1-6, the full variable domain reads DGGITQSPKYLFRKEGQNVTLSCEQNLNHDAMYWYRQDPGQGLRLIYYSQIVNDFQKGDIAEGYSVSREKKESFPLTVTSAQKNPTAFYLCASSTLDLDRGRGSPLHFGNGTRLTVT.

The chain employs TRBV6-1 and TRBJ2-5; D is unresolved. Germline V lookup: CDR1 MNHNS, CDR2 SASEGT. The CDR3 totals 15 residues. Deletions cut 1 base from V and 2 bases from J, with 11 bases between. The chain's CDR3 is CASSEVLGRQETQYF. The CDR3 DNA reads as TGTGCCAGCAGTGAAGTCCTGGGTCGGCAAGAGACCCAGTACTTC.

The sample holds a few counts of this clone. This chain connects TRBV9 to TRBJ2-2; 7 bases are a match to TRBD1. V dropped 3 bases and J dropped 7; count of bases not matched to a gene: 6. Germline values: CDR1 SGDLS, CDR2 YYNGEE. The CDR3 loop spans 14 amino acids. The DNA for the CDR3 is TGTGCCAGCAGCGCCGGACAGGCGGGCGGGGAGCTGTTTTTT. Translation gives CASSAGQAGGELFF.

The chain recombines TRBV5-4 with TRBJ2-2; no clear D gene. Germline V gene lookup returns CDR1 SGHNT and CDR2 YYREEE (reference sequence). V lost 2 bases and J 3 bases, leaving 8 bases between the germline ends. The CDR3 extends over 14 amino acids. CDR3 nucleotide sequence: TGTGCCAGCAGCTTCATGGGCGACACCGGGGAGCTGTTTTTT. The encoded protein is CASSFMGDTGELFF.

The chain is built from TRBV11-2 and TRBJ2-7, with a weak D call TRBD2 (5 bases). The CDR3 totals 13 residues. CDR1 and CDR2 from the germline V gene are SGHAT and FQNNGV. The V gene lost 5 bases and the J gene lost 12 bases, with 20 bases spanning the gap. CDR3 in amino acids: CASSPRRTGFRYF. Written as DNA, the CDR3 is TGTGCCAGCAGCCCCAGGCGGACGGGGTTCCGGTACTTC.

The chain recombines TRBV9 with TRBJ1-2; 7 positions match TRBD1. There are 14 residues in the CDR3. V was pared by 0 bases and J by 2 bases, with 1 base of the junction left unmatched. Germline CDR1 is SGDLS and CDR2 is YYNGEE. CDR3 DNA: TGTGCCAGCAGCGTAGAAGGGGGCAACTATGGCTACACCTTC. The encoded protein is CASSVEGGNYGYTF.

The rearrangement joins TRBV6-4 to TRBJ2-3, with D tentatively TRBD1 (6 bases). With 4 bases removed from V and 6 bases from J, the gap between germline ends came to 17 bases. This CDR3 contains 15 residues. Germline V CDR1 and CDR2: MRHNA, SNTAGT. The CDR3 DNA is TGTGCCAGCAGTGCTACAGGGTCAGCATATGATACGCAGTATTTT. Protein sequence: CASSATGSAYDTQYF.

This CDR3 reads CASSPLAGGITGELFF. Here the CDR3 DNA reads TGCGCCAGCAGTCCCCTAGCGGGGGGAATCACCGGGGAGCTGTTTTTT. This chain uses TRBV10-1 with TRBJ2-2; 11 bases fit TRBD2. The CDR3 contains 16 residues. V lost 5 bases and J lost 4; bases outside the gene matches: 6. Per germline, CDR1 WNHNN and CDR2 SYGVQD (reference sequence).

J is TRBJ1-1 and V is TRBV4-1; a possible D gene is TRBD1 (6 bases). V was pared by 5 bases and J by 0 bases, with 13 bases between. The CDR3 covers 15 residues. CDR1 is MGHRA, CDR2 YSYEKL, per germline. CDR3 coding DNA: TGCGCCAGCAGCGACCAACAGGGCTTGAACACTGAAGCTTTCTTT. This codes for CASSDQQGLNTEAFF.

The chain employs TRBV21-1 and TRBJ2-7; whether TRBD2, the table's D call, matches the DNA was not checked. TRBV21-1 is a recognized pseudogene. The CDR3 covers 17 residues. The CDR3 spells CASPRGGTSGTHYEQYF. In nucleotides, the CDR3 is TGTGCCAGCCCGCGGGGGGGGACTAGCGGGACCCACTACGAGCAGTACTTC.

The gene calls are TRBV27 and TRBJ2-4; 9 nucleotides align to TRBD1. The germline V gene has CDR1 MNHEY and CDR2 SMNVEV (reference sequence). This CDR3 spans 16 amino acids. V trimming: 2 bases; J trimming: 3 bases; junction bases outside the gene matches: 5. This CDR3 reads CASSLRRQGGKNIQYF. The CDR3 nucleotides read TGTGCCAGCAGTTTAAGGAGACAGGGGGGCAAAAACATTCAGTACTTC.

This chain connects TRBV15 to TRBJ2-7, with D maybe TRBD2 (5 bases). CDR1 and CDR2 (germline): LNHNV, YYDKDF (reference sequence). V lost 5 bases, J lost 5 bases, and 13 bases lay in between. The CDR3 is made up of 13 amino acids. The CDR3 nucleotides read TGTGCCACCAGCTATCATGGAGGCGACGAGCAGTACTTC. Its protein product is CATSYHGGDEQYF.

V usage is TRBV11-2 and J usage is TRBJ2-2; TRBD2 agrees at 9 bases. The CDR3 contains 17 residues. The J segment lost 0 bases and the V segment lost 5 bases, leaving 7 bases of the junction unmatched. Germline V CDR1 and CDR2: SGHAT, FQNNGV. The CDR3 protein is CASSHTSGLTNTGELFF. The CDR3 DNA reads TGTGCCAGCAGCCACACTAGCGGGCTTACGAACACCGGGGAGCTGTTTTTT.

The chain recombines TRBV4-2 with TRBJ1-5; 7 bases fit TRBD1. V was pared by 3 bases and J by 9 bases, with 17 bases of the junction left unmatched. This CDR3 has 17 residues. Germline values: CDR1 LGHNA, CDR2 YNFKEQ. CDR3 residues: CASSQPLPTGNRTPQHF. CDR3 DNA: TGTGCCAGCAGCCAGCCGCTCCCGACAGGGAACCGAACGCCCCAGCATTTT.

V gene TRBV7-9 combines with J gene TRBJ2-1; D unclear. The V and J ends lost 5 bases and 12 bases respectively, with 23 bases between them. The CDR3 totals 15 residues. The germline gives CDR1 SEHNR, CDR2 FQNEAQ (reference sequence). The CDR3 coding sequence is TGTGCCAGCAGCCAAAACTTGCATGGGAACAGAGCGCAGTTCTTC. Translated, it gives CASSQNLHGNRAQFF.

V and J are TRBV5-1 and TRBJ1-5; no definite D call. Deletions cut 4 bases from V and 5 bases from J, with 13 bases between. Germline V gene lookup returns CDR1 SGHRS and CDR2 YFSETQ. The CDR3 covers 14 residues. The CDR3 reads CASSQDDFDQPQHF. The CDR3 nucleotides read TGCGCCAGCAGCCAAGACGATTTCGATCAGCCCCAGCATTTT.

The V call is TRBV30, the J call TRBJ2-1; D gene uncertain. The V gene lost 0 bases and the J gene lost 5 bases, with 14 bases spanning the gap. The CDR3 contains 15 residues. Germline V gene data show CDR1 as GTSNPN and CDR2 as SVGIG (reference sequence). CDR3 sequence: CAWSVLYPPNNEQFF. DNA of the CDR3: TGTGCCTGGAGTGTACTCTACCCTCCGAACAATGAGCAGTTCTTC.

V is TRBV19 and J is TRBJ2-5; the match to TRBD1 covers 9 bases. Germline V gene sequence: CDR1 LNHDA, CDR2 SQIVND (reference sequence). The J segment lost 5 bases and the V segment lost 3 bases, leaving 4 bases of the junction unmatched. The CDR3 has 14 amino acids. The CDR3 sequence: CASSITGGRETQYF. The CDR3 region has the DNA TGTGCCAGTAGTATCACAGGGGGCCGGGAGACCCAGTACTTC.

This rearrangement joins TRBV19 to TRBJ2-3; 12 bases align to TRBD2. The CDR3 runs to 15 residues. J lost 4 bases, V lost 3 bases, and 2 bases had no gene match. From germline, CDR1 is LNHDA and CDR2 SQIVND (reference sequence). The CDR3 is CASSIRLAGADTQYF. For the CDR3, the DNA is TGTGCCAGTAGTATCCGACTAGCGGGAGCAGATACGCAGTATTTT.

The rearrangement links TRBV6-1 to TRBJ1-4; D possibly corresponds to TRBD1 (5 bases). The V gene lost 8 bases and the J gene lost 4 bases, with 11 bases spanning the gap. The CDR3 sequence is 13 residues long. Germline V gene lookup returns CDR1 MNHNS and CDR2 SASEGT. In nucleotides, the CDR3 is TGTGCCAGCGGGGGGGTCCTTAATGAAAAACTGTTTTTT. Translating gives CASGGVLNEKLFF.